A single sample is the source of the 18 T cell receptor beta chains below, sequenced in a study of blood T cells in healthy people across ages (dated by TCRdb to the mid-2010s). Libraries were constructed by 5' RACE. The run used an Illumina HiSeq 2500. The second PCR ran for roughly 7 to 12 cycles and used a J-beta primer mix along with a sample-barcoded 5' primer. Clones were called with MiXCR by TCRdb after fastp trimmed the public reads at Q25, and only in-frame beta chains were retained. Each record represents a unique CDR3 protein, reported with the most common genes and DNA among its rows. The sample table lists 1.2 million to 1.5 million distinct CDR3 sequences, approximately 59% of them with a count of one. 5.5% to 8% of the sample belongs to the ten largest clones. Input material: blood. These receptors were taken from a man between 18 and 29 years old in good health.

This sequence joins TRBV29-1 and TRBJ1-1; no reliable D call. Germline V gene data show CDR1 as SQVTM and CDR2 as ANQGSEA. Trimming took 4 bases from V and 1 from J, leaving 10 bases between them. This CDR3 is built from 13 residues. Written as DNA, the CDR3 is TGCAGCGTTGCGACGACTCCGAACACTGAAGCTTTCTTT. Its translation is CSVATTPNTEAFF.

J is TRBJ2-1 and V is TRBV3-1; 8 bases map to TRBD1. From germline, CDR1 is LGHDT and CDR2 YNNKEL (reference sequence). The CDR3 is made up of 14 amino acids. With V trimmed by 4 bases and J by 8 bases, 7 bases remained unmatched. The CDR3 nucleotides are TGTGCCAGCAGCCCCCCGGACAGGGCCTATGAGCAGTTCTTC. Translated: CASSPPDRAYEQFF.

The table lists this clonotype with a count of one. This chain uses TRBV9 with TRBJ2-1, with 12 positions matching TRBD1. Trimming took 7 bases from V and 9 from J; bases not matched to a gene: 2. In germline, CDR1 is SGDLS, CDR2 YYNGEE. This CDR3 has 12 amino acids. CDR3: CASGTGGTEQFF. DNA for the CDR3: TGTGCCAGCGGGACAGGGGGCACTGAGCAGTTCTTC.

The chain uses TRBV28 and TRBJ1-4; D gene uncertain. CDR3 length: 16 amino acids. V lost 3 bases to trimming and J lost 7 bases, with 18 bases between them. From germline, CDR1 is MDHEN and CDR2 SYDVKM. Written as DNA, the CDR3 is TGTGCCAGCAGTTTCGGTACCGGCAGCGATACTGAAAAACTGTTTTTT. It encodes CASSFGTGSDTEKLFF. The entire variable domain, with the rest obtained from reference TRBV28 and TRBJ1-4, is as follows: DVKVTQSSRYLVKRTGEKVFLECVQDMDHENMFWYRQDPGLGLRLIYFSYDVKMKEKGDIPEGYSVSREKKERFSLILESASTNQTSMYLCASSFGTGSDTEKLFFGSGTQLSVL.

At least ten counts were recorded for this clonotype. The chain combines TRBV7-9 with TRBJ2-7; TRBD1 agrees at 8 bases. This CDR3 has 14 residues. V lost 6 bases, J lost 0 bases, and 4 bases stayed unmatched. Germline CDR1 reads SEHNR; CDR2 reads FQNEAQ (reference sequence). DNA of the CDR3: TGTGCCAGCAGTTTGGGACAGGCCTCCTACGAGCAGTACTTC. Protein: CASSLGQASYEQYF.

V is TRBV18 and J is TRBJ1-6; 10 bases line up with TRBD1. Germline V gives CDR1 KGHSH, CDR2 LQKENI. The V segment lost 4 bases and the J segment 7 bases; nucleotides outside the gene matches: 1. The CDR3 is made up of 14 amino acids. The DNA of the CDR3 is TGTGCCAGCTCACAGGACAGGGGGAATTCACCCCTCCACTTT. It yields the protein CASSQDRGNSPLHF.

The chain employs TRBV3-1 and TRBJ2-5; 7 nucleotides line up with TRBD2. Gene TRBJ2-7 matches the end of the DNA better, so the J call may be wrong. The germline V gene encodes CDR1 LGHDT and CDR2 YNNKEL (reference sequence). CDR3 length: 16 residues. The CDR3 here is CASSHTSVQFFYEQYF. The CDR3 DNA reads TGTGCCAGCAGCCATACTAGCGTTCAATTCTTCTACGAGCAGTACTTC.

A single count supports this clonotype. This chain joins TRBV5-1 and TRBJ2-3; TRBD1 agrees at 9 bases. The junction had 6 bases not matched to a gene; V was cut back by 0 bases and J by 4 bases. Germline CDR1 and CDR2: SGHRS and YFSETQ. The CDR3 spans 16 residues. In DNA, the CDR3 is TGCGCCAGCAGCTTGGGTGGGACAGGGCAGGCAGATACGCAGTATTTT. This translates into CASSLGGTGQADTQYF.

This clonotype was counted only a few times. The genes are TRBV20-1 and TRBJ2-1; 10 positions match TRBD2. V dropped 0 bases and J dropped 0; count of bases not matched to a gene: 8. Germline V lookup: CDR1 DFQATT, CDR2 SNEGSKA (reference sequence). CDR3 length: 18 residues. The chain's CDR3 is CSARDLPSGSVSYNEQFF. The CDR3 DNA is TGCAGTGCTAGAGATCTTCCTAGCGGGAGCGTCTCCTACAATGAGCAGTTCTTC.

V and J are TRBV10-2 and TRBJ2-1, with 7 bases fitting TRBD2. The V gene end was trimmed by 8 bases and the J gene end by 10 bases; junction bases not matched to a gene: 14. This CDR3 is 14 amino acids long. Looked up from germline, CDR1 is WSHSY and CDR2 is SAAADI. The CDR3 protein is CASSEGLGVGEQFF. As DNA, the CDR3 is TGCGCCAGCTCTGAAGGACTAGGGGTGGGAGAGCAGTTCTTC.

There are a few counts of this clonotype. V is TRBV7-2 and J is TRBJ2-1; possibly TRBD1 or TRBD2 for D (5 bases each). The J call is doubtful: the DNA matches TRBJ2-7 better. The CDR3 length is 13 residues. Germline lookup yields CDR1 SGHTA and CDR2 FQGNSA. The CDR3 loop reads CASSQPWGNEQYF. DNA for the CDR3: TGTGCCAGCAGCCAACCTTGGGGGAATGAGCAGTACTTC.

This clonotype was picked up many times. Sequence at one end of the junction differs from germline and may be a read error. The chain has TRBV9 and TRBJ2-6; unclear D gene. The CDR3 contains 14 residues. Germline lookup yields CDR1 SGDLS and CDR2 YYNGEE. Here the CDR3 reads CASSVGSGANVLTF. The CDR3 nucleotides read TGTGCCAGCAGTGTAGGCTCTGGGGCCAACGTCCTGACTTTC.

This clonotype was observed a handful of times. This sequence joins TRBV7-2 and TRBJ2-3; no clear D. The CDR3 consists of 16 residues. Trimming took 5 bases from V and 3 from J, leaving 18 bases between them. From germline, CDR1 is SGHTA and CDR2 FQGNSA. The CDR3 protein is CASSGSNQRWTDTQYF. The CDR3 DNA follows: TGTGCCAGCAGCGGATCAAACCAACGGTGGACAGATACGCAGTATTTT.

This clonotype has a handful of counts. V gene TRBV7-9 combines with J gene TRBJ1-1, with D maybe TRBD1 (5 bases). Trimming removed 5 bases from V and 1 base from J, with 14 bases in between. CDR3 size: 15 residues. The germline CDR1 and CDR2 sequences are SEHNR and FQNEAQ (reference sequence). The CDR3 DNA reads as TGTGCCAGCAGCCCCGGGGAGGGACGGAACACTGAAGCTTTCTTT. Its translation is CASSPGEGRNTEAFF. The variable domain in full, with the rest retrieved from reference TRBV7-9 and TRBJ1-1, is DTGVSQNPRHKITKRGQNVTFRCDPISEHNRLYWYRQTLGQGPEFLTYFQNEAQLEKSRLLSDRFSAERPKGSFSTLEIQRTEQGDSAMYLCASSPGEGRNTEAFFGQGTRLTVV.

The CDR3, as DNA: TGTGCCAGCAGTTTAGTGGGCACCCAAGAGACCCAGTACTTC. It translates to CASSLVGTQETQYF. The V call is TRBV12-3 or TRBV12-4, the J call TRBJ2-5, with unresolved D. Trimming took 1 base from V and 1 from J, leaving 7 bases between them. The CDR3 is 14 residues long.

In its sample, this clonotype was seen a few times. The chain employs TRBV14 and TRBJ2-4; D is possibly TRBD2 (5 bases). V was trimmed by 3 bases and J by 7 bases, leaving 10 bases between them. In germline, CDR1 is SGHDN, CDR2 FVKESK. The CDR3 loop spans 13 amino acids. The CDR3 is CASSQAGDNIQYF. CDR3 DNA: TGTGCCAGCAGCCAGGCGGGCGACAACATTCAGTACTTC.

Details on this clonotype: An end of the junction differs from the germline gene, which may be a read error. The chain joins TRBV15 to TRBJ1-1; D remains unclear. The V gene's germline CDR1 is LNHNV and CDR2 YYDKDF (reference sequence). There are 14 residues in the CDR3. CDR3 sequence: CATSSGWRNTEAFF. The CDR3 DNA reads TGCGCCACCAGCAGTGGGTGGAGGAACACTGAAGCTTTCTTT. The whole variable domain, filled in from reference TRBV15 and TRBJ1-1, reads DAMVIQNPRYQVTQFGKPVTLSCSQTLNHNVMYWYQQKSSQAPKLLFHYYDKDFNNEADTPDNFQSRRPNTSFCFLDIRSPGLGDTAMYLCATSSGWRNTEAFFGQGTRLTVV.

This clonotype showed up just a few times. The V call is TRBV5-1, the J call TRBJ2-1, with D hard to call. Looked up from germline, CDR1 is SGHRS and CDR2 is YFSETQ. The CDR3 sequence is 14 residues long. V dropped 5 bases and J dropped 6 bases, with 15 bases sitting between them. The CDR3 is CASRAYFSSNEQFF. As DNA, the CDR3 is TGCGCCAGCAGGGCTTATTTTTCGAGCAATGAGCAGTTCTTC.